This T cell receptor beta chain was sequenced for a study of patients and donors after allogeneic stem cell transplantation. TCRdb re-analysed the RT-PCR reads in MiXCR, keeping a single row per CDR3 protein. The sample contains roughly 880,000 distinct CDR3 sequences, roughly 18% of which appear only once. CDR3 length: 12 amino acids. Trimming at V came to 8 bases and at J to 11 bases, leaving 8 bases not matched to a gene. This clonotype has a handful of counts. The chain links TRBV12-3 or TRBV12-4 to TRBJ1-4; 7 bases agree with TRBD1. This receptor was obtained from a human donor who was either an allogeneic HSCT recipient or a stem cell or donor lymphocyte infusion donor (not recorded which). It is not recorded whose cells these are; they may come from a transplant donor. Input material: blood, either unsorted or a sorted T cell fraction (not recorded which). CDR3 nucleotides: TGTGCCAGCGGCGAACAGGACAGGAAACTGTTTTTT. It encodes CASGEQDRKLFF.